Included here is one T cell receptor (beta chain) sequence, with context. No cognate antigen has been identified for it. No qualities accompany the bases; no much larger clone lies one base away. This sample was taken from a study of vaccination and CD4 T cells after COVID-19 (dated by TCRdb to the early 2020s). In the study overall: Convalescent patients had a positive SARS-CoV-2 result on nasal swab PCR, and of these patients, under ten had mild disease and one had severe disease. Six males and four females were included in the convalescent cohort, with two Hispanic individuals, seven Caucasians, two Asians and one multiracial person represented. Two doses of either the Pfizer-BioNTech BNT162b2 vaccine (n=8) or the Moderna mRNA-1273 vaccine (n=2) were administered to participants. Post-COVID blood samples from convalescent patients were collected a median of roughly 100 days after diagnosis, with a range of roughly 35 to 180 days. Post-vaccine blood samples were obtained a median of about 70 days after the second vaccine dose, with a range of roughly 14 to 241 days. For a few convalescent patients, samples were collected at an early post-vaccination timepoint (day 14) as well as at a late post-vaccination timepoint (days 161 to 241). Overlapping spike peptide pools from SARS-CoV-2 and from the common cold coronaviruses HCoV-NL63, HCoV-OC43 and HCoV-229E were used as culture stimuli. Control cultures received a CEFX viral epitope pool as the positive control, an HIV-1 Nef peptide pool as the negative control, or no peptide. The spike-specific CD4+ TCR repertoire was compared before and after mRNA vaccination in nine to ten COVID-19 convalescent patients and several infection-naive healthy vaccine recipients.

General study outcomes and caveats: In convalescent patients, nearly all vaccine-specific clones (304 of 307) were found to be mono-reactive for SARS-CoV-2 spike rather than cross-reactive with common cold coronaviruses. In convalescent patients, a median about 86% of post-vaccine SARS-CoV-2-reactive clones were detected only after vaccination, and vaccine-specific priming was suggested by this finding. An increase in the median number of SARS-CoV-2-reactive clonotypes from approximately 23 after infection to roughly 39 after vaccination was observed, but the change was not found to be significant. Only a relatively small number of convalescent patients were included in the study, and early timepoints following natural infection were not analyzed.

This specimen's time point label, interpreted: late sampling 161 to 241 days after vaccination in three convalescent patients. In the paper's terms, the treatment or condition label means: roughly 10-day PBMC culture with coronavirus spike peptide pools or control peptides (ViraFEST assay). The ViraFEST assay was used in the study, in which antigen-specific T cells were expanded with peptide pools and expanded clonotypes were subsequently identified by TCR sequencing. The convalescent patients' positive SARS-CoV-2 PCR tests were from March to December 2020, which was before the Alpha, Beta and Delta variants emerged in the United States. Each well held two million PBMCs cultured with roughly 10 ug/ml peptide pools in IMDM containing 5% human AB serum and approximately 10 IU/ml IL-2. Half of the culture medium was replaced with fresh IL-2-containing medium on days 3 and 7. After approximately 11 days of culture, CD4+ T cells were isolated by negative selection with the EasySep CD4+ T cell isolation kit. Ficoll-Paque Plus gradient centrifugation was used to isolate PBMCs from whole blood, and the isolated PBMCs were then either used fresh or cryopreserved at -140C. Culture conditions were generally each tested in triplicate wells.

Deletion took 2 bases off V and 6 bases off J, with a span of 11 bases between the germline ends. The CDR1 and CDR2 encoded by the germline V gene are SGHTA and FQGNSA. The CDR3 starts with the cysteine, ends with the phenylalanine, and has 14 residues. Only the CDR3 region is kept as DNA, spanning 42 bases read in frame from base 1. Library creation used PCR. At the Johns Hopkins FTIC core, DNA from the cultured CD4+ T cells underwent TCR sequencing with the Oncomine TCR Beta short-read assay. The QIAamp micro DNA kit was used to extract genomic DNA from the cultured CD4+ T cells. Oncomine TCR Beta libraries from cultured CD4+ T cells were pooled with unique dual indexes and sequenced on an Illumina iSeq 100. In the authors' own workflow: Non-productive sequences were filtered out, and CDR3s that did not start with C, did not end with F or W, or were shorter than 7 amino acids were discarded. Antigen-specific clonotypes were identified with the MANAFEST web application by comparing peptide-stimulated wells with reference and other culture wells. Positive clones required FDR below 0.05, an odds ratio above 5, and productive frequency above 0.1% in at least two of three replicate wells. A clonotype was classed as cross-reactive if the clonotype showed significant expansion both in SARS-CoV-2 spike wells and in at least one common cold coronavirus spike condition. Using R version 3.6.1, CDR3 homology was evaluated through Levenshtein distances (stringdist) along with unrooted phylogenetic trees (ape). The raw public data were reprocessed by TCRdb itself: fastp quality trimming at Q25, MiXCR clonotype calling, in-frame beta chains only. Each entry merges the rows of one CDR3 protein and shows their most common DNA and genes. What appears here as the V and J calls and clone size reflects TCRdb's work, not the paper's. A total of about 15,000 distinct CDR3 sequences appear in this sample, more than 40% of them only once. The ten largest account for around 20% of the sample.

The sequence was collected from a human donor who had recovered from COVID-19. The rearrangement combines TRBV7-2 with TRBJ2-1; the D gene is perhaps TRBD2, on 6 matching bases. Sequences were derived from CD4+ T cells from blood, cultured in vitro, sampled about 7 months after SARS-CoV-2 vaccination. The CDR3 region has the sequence CASSLLREANEQFF. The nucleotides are TGTGCCAGCAGCTTACTTAGGGAGGCCAATGAGCAGTTCTTC.